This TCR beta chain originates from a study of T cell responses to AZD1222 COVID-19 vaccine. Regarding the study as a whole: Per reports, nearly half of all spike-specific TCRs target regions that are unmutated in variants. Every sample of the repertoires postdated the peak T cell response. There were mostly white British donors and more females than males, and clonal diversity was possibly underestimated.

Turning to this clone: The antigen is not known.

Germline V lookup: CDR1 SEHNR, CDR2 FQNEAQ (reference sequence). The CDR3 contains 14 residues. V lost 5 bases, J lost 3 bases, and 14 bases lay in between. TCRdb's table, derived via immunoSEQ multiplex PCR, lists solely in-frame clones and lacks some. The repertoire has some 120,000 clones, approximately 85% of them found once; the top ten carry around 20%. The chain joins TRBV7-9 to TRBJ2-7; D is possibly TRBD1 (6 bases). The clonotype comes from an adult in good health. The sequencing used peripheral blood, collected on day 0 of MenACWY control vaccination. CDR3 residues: CASSRDRLNYEQYF. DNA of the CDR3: TGTGCCAGCAGCCGAGACAGGTTAAACTACGAGCAGTACTTC.